These 13 T cell receptor beta chains came from one sample sequenced in a study of shared clonotypes between healthy human individuals (dated by TCRdb to about 2020). The method behind the library was the immunoSEQ multiplex PCR assay. TCRdb obtained this table from immuneACCESS and retained in-frame rearrangements with V and J assigned. These tables miss some clones; where compared with another copy, unresolved V genes account for less than half of the shortfall, and the remainder is unexplained. The sample data list some 2.1 million clones, and roughly 95% of these were observed just once. The ten largest clones add up to roughly 1.1% of the sample. CD8 naive samples were obtained by positive selection for CCR7 among CD45RO-negative cells, yielding a CD45RA+CCR7+ population from which TemRA cells were excluded. Input material: naive CD8+ T cells sorted from blood. In the paper's terms, the cell subset or site label means: CD45RA+CCR7+. These receptors originate from a man in his late teens or twenties in good health.

This chain joins TRBV30 and TRBJ1-2; D unresolved. The CDR3 has 15 residues. V was shortened by 0 bases and J by 3 bases, with 14 bases between the two germline ends. CDR1 is GTSNPN and CDR2 is SVGIG in the germline V gene (reference sequence). The DNA of the CDR3 is TGTGCCTGGAGTGTTGGCTATGGGGAGGACTATGGCTACACCTTC. Protein sequence: CAWSVGYGEDYGYTF.

The chain employs TRBV7-9 and TRBJ2-7, with a tentative D call TRBD2 (6 bases). This CDR3 has 14 residues. V was shortened by 3 bases and J by 5 bases, with 14 bases between the two germline ends. Germline CDR1 reads SEHNR; CDR2 reads FQNEAQ (reference sequence). The CDR3 DNA sequence: TGTGCCAGCAGCTTTTTAGGCACTAGCAACGAGCAGTACTTC. This gives the protein CASSFLGTSNEQYF.

V gene TRBV21-1 combines with J gene TRBJ2-7; the table names TRBD1, a call not compared with the DNA. TRBV21-1 is a documented pseudogene. The CDR3 sequence is 15 residues long. The CDR3 here is CASSPTDRANYEQYF. In nucleotides, the CDR3 is TGTGCCAGCAGCCCCACGGACAGGGCCAACTACGAGCAGTACTTC.

The gene calls are TRBV13 and TRBJ2-1, with 9 positions matching TRBD2. Germline CDR1 reads PRHDT; CDR2 reads FYEKMQ (reference sequence). CDR3 size: 14 residues. Germline trimming cut 6 bases from V and 1 base from J; bases unmatched to any gene: 1. The CDR3 loop reads CASRAGGSYNEQFF. The CDR3 coding sequence is TGTGCCAGCAGAGCGGGAGGTTCCTACAATGAGCAGTTCTTC.

This rearrangement joins TRBV4-1 to TRBJ2-3; D could derive from TRBD1 or TRBD2 (5 bases each). V dropped 0 bases and J dropped 3 bases, with 13 bases sitting between them. The CDR3 extends over 16 amino acids. Germline CDR1 reads MGHRA; CDR2 reads YSYEKL. This chain's CDR3 is CASSQEARGLTDTQYF. The CDR3 bases are TGCGCCAGCAGCCAAGAAGCGAGGGGCTTGACAGATACGCAGTATTTT.

This chain joins TRBV6-1 and TRBJ2-7; the D gene is possibly TRBD1 (5 bases). Per the germline V gene, CDR1 is MNHNS and CDR2 is SASEGT. Trimming cost V 0 bases and J 0 bases, with 9 bases left between them. This CDR3 spans 15 amino acids. Written as DNA, the CDR3 is TGTGCCAGCAGTGAAGCGGCCAGGGCCTCCTACGAGCAGTACTTC. Protein product: CASSEAARASYEQYF.

V is TRBV5-6 and J is TRBJ1-4; 10 positions match TRBD1. The CDR3 sequence is 17 residues long. Germline V lookup: CDR1 SGHDT, CDR2 YYEEEE. J was trimmed by 3 bases and V by 1 base; bases with no gene match: 6. In DNA form, the CDR3 reads TGTGCCAGCAGCTTGCAGACAGGGGGCTTGTCTAATGAAAAACTGTTTTTT. Protein: CASSLQTGGLSNEKLFF.

The rearrangement joins TRBV9 to TRBJ1-1; no firm D call. CDR1 and CDR2 (germline): SGDLS, YYNGEE. The CDR3 has 14 amino acids. V lost 0 bases and J lost 3, with 9 bases in between. The CDR3 nucleotides read TGTGCCAGCAGCGTAGGGGTGAGGGACACTGAAGCTTTCTTT. Its translation: CASSVGVRDTEAFF.

This chain joins TRBV30 and TRBJ2-7, with D unresolved. Trimming shortened V by 2 bases and J by 5 bases, and 10 bases separated the two germline ends. CDR1 and CDR2 from the germline V gene are GTSNPN and SVGIG (reference sequence). The CDR3 extends over 12 amino acids. The CDR3 reads CAWSPPGHEQYF. The CDR3 nucleotides are TGTGCCTGGAGTCCACCAGGACACGAGCAGTACTTC.

This chain links TRBV9 with TRBJ1-5, with D possibly matching TRBD1 (5 bases). The germline V and J ends were trimmed by 7 bases and 0 bases, with 14 bases remaining between them. The germline V gene encodes CDR1 SGDLS and CDR2 YYNGEE. The CDR3 has 15 amino acids. CDR3 residues: CASVRGQNSNQPQHF. The CDR3 bases are TGTGCCAGCGTACGAGGACAAAATAGCAATCAGCCCCAGCATTTT.

The chain employs TRBV4-1 and TRBJ2-4, with D perhaps TRBD1 (6 bases). CDR1 MGHRA and CDR2 YSYEKL come from the germline V gene. The ends were cut back, 5 bases at V and 5 bases at J, with 16 bases in the middle. The CDR3 length is 15 residues. CDR3: CASSVGQGLENIQYF. CDR3 bases: TGCGCCAGCAGCGTGGGACAAGGGCTGGAAAACATTCAGTACTTC.

Points on this clone: The identical CDR3 is also encoded by other nucleotide sequences in the sample. J is TRBJ2-7 and V is TRBV28; D remains ambiguous. This CDR3 contains 12 residues. Germline assignment: CDR1 MDHEN and CDR2 SYDVKM. Trimming pared 2 bases from V and 7 bases from J, leaving 9 bases between. The DNA for the CDR3 is TGTGCCAGCAGTTTAGGTGGGTGGGAGCAGTACTTC. Amino acid sequence: CASSLGGWEQYF.

V is TRBV11-2 and J is TRBJ1-2; D is unclear. The CDR3 is 17 amino acids. Germline CDR1 is SGHAT and CDR2 is FQNNGV. The V gene lost 4 bases and the J gene lost 6 bases, with 24 bases spanning the gap. The CDR3 loop reads CASSSEWVVYGGDGYTF. DNA for the CDR3: TGTGCCAGCAGCTCCGAGTGGGTCGTATACGGAGGAGATGGCTACACCTTC.